A single T cell receptor beta chain is shown here with its context. The antigen it binds to is not known. No base qualities exist here, and no much larger clone lies one base off it. V is pruned by 4 bases and J by 2 bases, leaving 11 bases of the junction without a gene match. Based on the germline V gene, the CDR1 and CDR2 sequences are KGHSH and LQKENI. The CDR3 goes from the cysteine to the phenylalanine over 17 residues. Left in the record is the CDR3 DNA by itself, 51 bases read in frame from the first base. The source of the sample is a study of response to subunit inactivated influenza vaccine (dated 2018 in TCRdb). General notes on the study: The study used deep quantitative T cell receptor repertoire profiling to track responses to a trivalent subunit inactivated influenza vaccine.

General conclusions and limits of the study: It was suggested by the authors that each seasonal influenza vaccination may recruit only a limited number of new T cells.

The library was made by RT-PCR. TCRdb lists the instrument as Illumina HiSeq 2500. TCRdb reran the public reads through fastp at Q25 and MiXCR, keeping productive beta chains. Each record represents a unique CDR3 protein, reported with the most common genes and DNA among its rows. The sample contains more than 700,000 distinct CDR3 sequences, approximately 21% of them found a single time. 10% of the sample is held by the ten biggest clonotypes. Sequencing used PBMCs from blood, obtained 5 days after vaccination. In this chain, TRBV18 is recombined with TRBJ2-3; the central 8 bases match TRBD2. The source is a man aged 45-60 years who received an inactivated influenza vaccine. Donor details come from another sample of the same person, matched by shared clones. The bases read TGTGCCAGCTCACGAACTAGCGGTCTAGACTACACAGATACGCAGTATTTT. Translated, this gives CASSRTSGLDYTDTQYF.